The 25 T cell receptor beta chains below were found in one sample sequenced in a study of blood T cell repertoires in COVID-19. Clones were sequenced by immunoSEQ multiplex PCR, and TCRdb holds only the in-frame ones, with some missing. Among some 510,000 clones listed, roughly 88% were seen once. The source material was PBMCs or T cells enriched from blood (not recorded which). Receptor source: a woman in her thirties or forties who had recovered from COVID-19.

The V gene is TRBV28, the J gene TRBJ1-2; 8 bases match TRBD1. Germline V gives CDR1 MDHEN, CDR2 SYDVKM. This CDR3 contains 17 residues. The V gene end was trimmed by 5 bases and the J gene end by 2 bases; junction bases not matched to a gene: 13. DNA of the CDR3: TGTGCCAGCAGTCCATCATTCTCCGGGACAGGCAACTATGGCTACACCTTC. Residues: CASSPSFSGTGNYGYTF.

This clone was seen just once. The sample contains more than one DNA sequence encoding this CDR3. The chain joins TRBV29-1 to TRBJ1-2; perhaps TRBD1 as D (5 bases). The ends were cut back, 4 bases at V and 5 bases at J, with 14 bases in the middle. This CDR3 region has 13 residues. Per the germline V gene, CDR1 is SQVTM and CDR2 is ANQGSEA. The CDR3 nucleotides read TGCAGCGTTGGCCAGGGAGGCTCTTATGGCTACACCTTC. This translates into CSVGQGGSYGYTF.

The chain joins TRBV12-3 or TRBV12-4 to TRBJ2-1; unclear D gene. The CDR3 extends over 12 amino acids. The V end was cut by 6 bases, the J end by 6 bases, with 9 bases between. The CDR3 is CASRPTFNEQFF. CDR3 nucleotide sequence: TGTGCCAGCAGGCCGACTTTCAATGAGCAGTTCTTC.

The sample holds a few counts of this clone. Different DNA sequences within this sample yield the same CDR3. V is TRBV9 and J is TRBJ2-7; the D is unclear. The CDR3 runs 14 residues. V lost 4 bases and J lost 2, with 13 bases in between. Germline assignment: CDR1 SGDLS and CDR2 YYNGEE. The CDR3 sequence is CASSPDSLPYEQYF. CDR3 nucleotides: TGTGCCAGCAGCCCAGACTCGCTCCCCTACGAGCAGTACTTC. Variable domain in full (rest from reference TRBV9 and TRBJ2-7): DSGVTQTPKHLITATGQRVTLRCSPRSGDLSVYWYQQSLDQGLQFLIQYYNGEERAKGNILERFSAQQFPDLHSELNLSSLELGDSALYFCASSPDSLPYEQYFGPGTRLTVT.

The chain joins TRBV5-4 to TRBJ1-3; D is uncertain. Between the trimmed V and J ends, which lost 0 bases and 2 bases, there was a span of 9 bases. Germline V gene lookup returns CDR1 SGHNT and CDR2 YYREEE (reference sequence). The CDR3 sequence is 15 residues long. CDR3 in DNA: TGTGCCAGCAGCTTGGGCGGGCAGCCTGGAAACACCATATATTTT. It encodes CASSLGGQPGNTIYF.

The chain has TRBV5-8 and TRBJ1-2, with 7 bases identical to TRBD1. Germline V gene lookup returns CDR1 SGHTS and CDR2 YDEGEE. V was pared by 5 bases and J by 4 bases, with 5 bases of the junction left unmatched. This CDR3 region has 13 residues. The CDR3 is CASRLGTVYGYTF. In DNA, the CDR3 is TGTGCCAGCAGACTGGGGACAGTCTATGGCTACACCTTC.

The gene calls are TRBV6-2 or TRBV6-3 and TRBJ2-7; 9 bases agree with TRBD2. The CDR3 length is 17 residues. With 2 bases clipped from V and 6 bases from J, the junction kept 14 bases outside the gene matches. Germline assignment: CDR1 MNHEY and CDR2 SVGEGT. The CDR3 DNA is TGTGCCAGCAGTTACCAGGCTAGCGGGGCGCGGGTTACCGAGCAGTACTTC. Translation gives CASSYQASGARVTEQYF.

The V call is TRBV6-2 or TRBV6-3, the J call TRBJ2-1; no reliable D call. CDR1 MNHEY and CDR2 SVGEGT come from the germline V gene. With 5 bases removed from V and 10 bases from J, the gap between germline ends came to 12 bases. The CDR3 length is 12 residues. CDR3 amino acids: CASSTSLGEQFF. CDR3 nucleotides: TGTGCCAGCAGTACCTCCCTCGGGGAGCAGTTCTTC.

The rearrangement links TRBV11-3 to TRBJ2-7; 8 bases are a match to TRBD1. V gave up 3 bases and J gave up 3 bases; unmatched junction bases: 4. There are 14 residues in the CDR3. Germline V CDR1 and CDR2: SGHNT, YENEEA. The CDR3 loop is CASSFSTGVYEQYF. CDR3 nucleotide sequence: TGTGCCAGCAGCTTTTCGACAGGGGTCTACGAGCAGTACTTC.

The V gene is TRBV24-1, the J gene TRBJ2-2, with 9 bases matching TRBD1. The germline CDR1 and CDR2 sequences are KGHDR and SFDVKD. The trim removed 9 bases at V and 7 bases at J, leaving 5 bases unmatched. The CDR3 spans 13 residues. In nucleotides, the CDR3 is TGTGCCACCCGTACAGGGGGCCACGGGGAGCTGTTTTTT. Translation gives CATRTGGHGELFF.

This clone was seen only once. V is TRBV27 and J is TRBJ2-1; 11 positions agree with TRBD2. This CDR3 spans 13 amino acids. The germline CDR1 and CDR2 sequences are MNHEY and SMNVEV (reference sequence). V gave up 8 bases and J gave up 9 bases; unmatched junction bases: 6. The CDR3 DNA follows: TGTGCCAGCCTTAGCGGGGGGGTCGGTGAGCAGTTCTTC. As protein: CASLSGGVGEQFF.

V and J are TRBV6-1 and TRBJ2-5; 7 bases are a match to TRBD1. V gave up 0 bases and J gave up 4 bases; unmatched junction bases: 17. Germline CDR1 MNHNS, CDR2 SASEGT. The CDR3 is made up of 19 amino acids. CDR3 bases: TGTGCCAGCAGTGAAGCTGGCTGGGCCCGAACAGGGGTTGCAGAGACCCAGTACTTC. Protein sequence: CASSEAGWARTGVAETQYF.

The J gene is TRBJ2-6, the V gene TRBV19; 7 nucleotides line up with TRBD1. Germline V gives CDR1 LNHDA, CDR2 SQIVND (reference sequence). This CDR3 comprises 13 residues. V was clipped by 3 bases and J by 13 bases; unmatched bases: 6. The CDR3 here is CASSMIQGEVLTF. CDR3 nucleotide sequence: TGTGCCAGTAGTATGATTCAGGGGGAAGTCCTGACTTTC.

The chain uses TRBV19 and TRBJ1-3; 8 positions match TRBD1. The CDR3 is 15 residues long. Germline V gene sequence: CDR1 LNHDA, CDR2 SQIVND (reference sequence). Losses at the gene ends were 5 bases for V and 4 bases for J; bases not matched to a gene: 7. CDR3 coding DNA: TGTGCCAGTAGTGACAGGGGATCATCAGGAAACACCATATATTTT. It translates to CASSDRGSSGNTIYF.

The chain is built from TRBV5-8 and TRBJ2-7; D gene uncertain. V lost 0 bases, J lost 1 base, and 11 bases lay in between. There are 15 residues in the CDR3. Germline CDR1 and CDR2: SGHTS and YDEGEE. The CDR3, as DNA: TGTGCCAGCAGCTTGGGCGGTTGGCTTTCCTACGAGCAGTACTTC. This sequence encodes CASSLGGWLSYEQYF. Combining the CDR3 with reference TRBV5-8 and TRBJ2-7 gives the whole variable domain EAGVTQSPTHLIKTRGQQATLRCSPISGHTSVYWYQQALGLGLQFLLWYDEGEERNRGNFPPRFSGRQFPNYSSELNVNALELEDSALYLCASSLGGWLSYEQYFGPGTRLTVT.

The rearrangement joins TRBV28 to TRBJ1-1; 11 nucleotides agree with TRBD1. The germline CDR1 and CDR2 sequences are MDHEN and SYDVKM. The CDR3 contains 14 residues. Trimming cost V 9 bases and J 1 base; bases outside gene matches: 4. CDR3 sequence: CASGGTGGNTEAFF. CDR3 sequence (DNA): TGTGCCAGTGGGGGGACAGGGGGGAACACTGAAGCTTTCTTT.

The V and J genes are TRBV4-2 and TRBJ2-1; 8 bases are shared with TRBD1. Germline V gives CDR1 LGHNA, CDR2 YNFKEQ. After removal of 0 bases from V and 7 bases from J, the junction contained 14 bases not matched to a gene. This CDR3 contains 18 residues. This CDR3 is CASSQEGSGGLRQNEQFF. In nucleotides, the CDR3 is TGTGCCAGCAGCCAAGAAGGATCAGGGGGCCTGAGACAAAATGAGCAGTTCTTC.

V usage is TRBV12-3 or TRBV12-4 and J usage is TRBJ2-1; D unresolved. V lost 3 bases and J 9 bases, leaving 9 bases between the germline ends. This CDR3 region has 12 residues. The CDR3 region has the DNA TGTGCCAGCAGTTTGCCGGGTGTTGAGCAGTTCTTC. It specifies CASSLPGVEQFF.

The genes are TRBV7-2 and TRBJ2-3; tentatively, D is TRBD2 (6 bases). V lost 6 bases, J lost 4 bases, and 14 bases lay in between. Germline loops: CDR1 SGHTA, CDR2 FQGNSA. CDR3 length: 14 amino acids. CDR3 loop: CASRRLVQSDTQYF. Written as DNA, the CDR3 is TGTGCCAGCAGAAGACTAGTTCAGTCAGATACGCAGTATTTT.

CDR3 nucleotides: TGTGCCAGCAGAACGGACAGGGGGGTGAATGGCTACACCTTC. It specifies CASRTDRGVNGYTF. This chain links TRBV27 with TRBJ1-2, with TRBD1 matching over 10 bases. V gave up 6 bases and J gave up 6 bases; unmatched junction bases: 7. The CDR3 is 14 residues long. The V gene's germline CDR1 is MNHEY and CDR2 SMNVEV (reference sequence).

The chain uses TRBV24-1 and TRBJ2-5, with D perhaps matching TRBD2 (6 bases). The CDR3 covers 14 residues. Between the trimmed V and J ends, which lost 4 bases and 4 bases, there was a span of 12 bases. Germline CDR1 is KGHDR and CDR2 is SFDVKD. The CDR3 DNA is TGTGCCACCAGTGACCCAGGAGGGAGAGAGACCCAGTACTTC. Its protein product is CATSDPGGRETQYF.

This sequence joins TRBV4-3 and TRBJ2-2; 12 nucleotides line up with TRBD1. V lost 0 bases to trimming and J lost 7 bases; unmatched junction nucleotides: 6. Germline V gives CDR1 LGHNA, CDR2 YSLEER. The CDR3 is 17 amino acids. The CDR3 DNA reads TGCGCCAGCAGCCAAGAATTGGGACAGGGGGCTGGCGGGGAGCTGTTTTTT. It specifies CASSQELGQGAGGELFF.

V is TRBV2 and J is TRBJ1-4; D perhaps matches TRBD1 (5 bases). CDR1 and CDR2 from the germline V gene are SNHLY and FYNNEI. Trimming took off 6 bases at V and 8 bases at J, with 7 bases between the two ends. The CDR3 runs to 11 residues. The CDR3 protein is CASRQGEKLFF. The CDR3 DNA reads TGTGCCAGCAGGCAGGGAGAAAAACTGTTTTTT.

This clone was recorded once. The CDR3 bases are TGCGCCAGCAGCCCTAGAAGGGGACTCCCCTACAATCAGCCCCAGCATTTT. It specifies CASSPRRGLPYNQPQHF. The genes are TRBV4-3 and TRBJ1-5; D may be TRBD1 (5 bases). Trimming took off 4 bases at V and 3 bases at J, with 19 bases between the two ends. Germline V gene sequence: CDR1 LGHNA, CDR2 YSLEER. CDR3 length: 17 residues.

The CDR3 reads CASSQTSSGGTYEQYF. In nucleotides, the CDR3 is TGCGCCAGCAGCCAAACTTCTAGCGGCGGAACCTACGAGCAGTACTTC. The chain recombines TRBV4-1 with TRBJ2-7; TRBD2 aligns across 7 bases. J gave up 2 bases and V 2 bases, and 9 bases lay outside the gene matches. The CDR3 consists of 16 residues. Germline lookup yields CDR1 MGHRA and CDR2 YSYEKL.